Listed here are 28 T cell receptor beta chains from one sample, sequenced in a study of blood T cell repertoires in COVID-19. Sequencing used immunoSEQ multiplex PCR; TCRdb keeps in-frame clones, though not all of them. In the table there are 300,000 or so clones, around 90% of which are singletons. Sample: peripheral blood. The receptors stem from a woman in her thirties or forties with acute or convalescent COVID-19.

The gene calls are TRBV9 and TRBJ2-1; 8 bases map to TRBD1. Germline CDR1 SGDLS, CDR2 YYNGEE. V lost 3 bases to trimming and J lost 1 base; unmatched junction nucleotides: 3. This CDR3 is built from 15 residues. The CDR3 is CASSERTGSYNEQFF. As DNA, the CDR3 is TGTGCCAGCAGCGAACGGACAGGGTCCTACAATGAGCAGTTCTTC.

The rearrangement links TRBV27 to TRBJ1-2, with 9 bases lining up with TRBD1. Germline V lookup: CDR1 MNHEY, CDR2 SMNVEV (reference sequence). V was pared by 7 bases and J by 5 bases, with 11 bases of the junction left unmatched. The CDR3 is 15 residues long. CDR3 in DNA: TGTGCCAGCAACCCTCGGGGACAGGGTTGGTATGGCTACACCTTC. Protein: CASNPRGQGWYGYTF.

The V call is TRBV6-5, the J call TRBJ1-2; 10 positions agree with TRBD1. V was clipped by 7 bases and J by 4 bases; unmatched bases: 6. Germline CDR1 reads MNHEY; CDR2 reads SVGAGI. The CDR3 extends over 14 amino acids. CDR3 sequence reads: CASTSDRGPYGYTF. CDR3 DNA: TGTGCCAGCACCTCAGACAGGGGGCCCTATGGCTACACCTTC.

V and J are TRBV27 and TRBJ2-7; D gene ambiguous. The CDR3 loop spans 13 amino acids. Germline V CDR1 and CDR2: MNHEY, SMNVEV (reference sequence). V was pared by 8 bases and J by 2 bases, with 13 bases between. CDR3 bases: TGTGCCAGCTCCCTGAGGTTGCCCTACGAGCAGTACGTC. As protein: CASSLRLPYEQYV.

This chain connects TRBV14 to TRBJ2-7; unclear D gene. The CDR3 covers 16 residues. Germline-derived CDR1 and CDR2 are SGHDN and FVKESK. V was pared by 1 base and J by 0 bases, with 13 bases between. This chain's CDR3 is CASSQVARLFSYEQYV. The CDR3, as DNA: TGTGCCAGCAGCCAAGTTGCCAGGCTATTCTCCTACGAGCAGTACGTC.

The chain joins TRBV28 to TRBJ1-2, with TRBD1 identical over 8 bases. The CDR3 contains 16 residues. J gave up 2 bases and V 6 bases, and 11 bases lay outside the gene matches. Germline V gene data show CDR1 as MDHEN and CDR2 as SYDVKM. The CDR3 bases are TGTGCCAGCAGACGAACAAGGACAGGGCGGAACTATGGCTACACCTTC. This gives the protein CASRRTRTGRNYGYTF.

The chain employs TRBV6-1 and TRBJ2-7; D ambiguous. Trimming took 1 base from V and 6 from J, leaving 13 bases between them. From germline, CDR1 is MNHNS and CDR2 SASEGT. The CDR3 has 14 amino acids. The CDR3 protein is CASSEGGRRFEQYV. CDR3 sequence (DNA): TGTGCCAGCAGTGAAGGAGGTCGGCGGTTCGAGCAGTACGTC.

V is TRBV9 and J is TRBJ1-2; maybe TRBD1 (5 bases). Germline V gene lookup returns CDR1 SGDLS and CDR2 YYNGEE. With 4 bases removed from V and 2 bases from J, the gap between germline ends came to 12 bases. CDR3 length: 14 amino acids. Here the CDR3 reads CASSTERGNYGYTF. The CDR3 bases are TGTGCCAGCAGCACCGAACGGGGGAACTATGGCTACACCTTC.

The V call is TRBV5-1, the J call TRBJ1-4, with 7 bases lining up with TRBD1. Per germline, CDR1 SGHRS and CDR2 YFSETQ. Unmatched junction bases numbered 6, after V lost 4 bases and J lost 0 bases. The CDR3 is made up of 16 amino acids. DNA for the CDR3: TGCGCCAGCAGCACCGGGACAGCCACAACTAATGAAAAACTGTTTTTT. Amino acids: CASSTGTATTNEKLFF.

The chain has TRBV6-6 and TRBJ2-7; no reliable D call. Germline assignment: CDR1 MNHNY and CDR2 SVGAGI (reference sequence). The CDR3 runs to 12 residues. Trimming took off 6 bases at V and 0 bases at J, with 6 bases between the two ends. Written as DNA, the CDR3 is TGTGCCAGCAGGAAGAGCTCCTACGAGCAGTACGTC. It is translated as CASRKSSYEQYV.

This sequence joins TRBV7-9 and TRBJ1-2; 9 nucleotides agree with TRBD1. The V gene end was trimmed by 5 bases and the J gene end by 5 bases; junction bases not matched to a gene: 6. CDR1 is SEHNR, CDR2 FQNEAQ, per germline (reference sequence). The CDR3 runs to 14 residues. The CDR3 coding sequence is TGTGCCAGCAGCGAGGGACAGGGTGGATATGGCTACACCTTC. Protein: CASSEGQGGYGYTF.

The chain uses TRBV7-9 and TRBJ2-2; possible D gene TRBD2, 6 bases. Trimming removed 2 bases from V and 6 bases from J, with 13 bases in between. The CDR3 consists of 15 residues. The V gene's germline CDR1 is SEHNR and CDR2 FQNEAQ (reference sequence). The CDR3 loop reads CASSLIGGAAGELFF. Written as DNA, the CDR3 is TGTGCCAGCAGCTTAATTGGAGGGGCCGCCGGGGAGCTGTTTTTT. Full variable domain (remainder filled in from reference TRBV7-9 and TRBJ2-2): DTGVSQNPRHKITKRGQNVTFRCDPISEHNRLYWYRQTLGQGPEFLTYFQNEAQLEKSRLLSDRFSAERPKGSFSTLEIQRTEQGDSAMYLCASSLIGGAAGELFFGEGSRLTVL.

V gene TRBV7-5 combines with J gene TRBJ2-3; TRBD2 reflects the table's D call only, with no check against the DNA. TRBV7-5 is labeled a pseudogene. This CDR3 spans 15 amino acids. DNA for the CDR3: TGTGCCAGAAGCCAGAGAGAACTAGGCGCAGATACGCAGTATTTT. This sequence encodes CARSQRELGADTQYF.

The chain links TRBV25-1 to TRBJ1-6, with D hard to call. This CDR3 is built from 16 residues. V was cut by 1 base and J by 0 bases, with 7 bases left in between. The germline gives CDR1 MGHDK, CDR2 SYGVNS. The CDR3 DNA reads TGTGCCAGCAGTGAATCTGGGCCCTCCTATAATTCACCCCTCCACTTT. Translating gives CASSESGPSYNSPLHF.

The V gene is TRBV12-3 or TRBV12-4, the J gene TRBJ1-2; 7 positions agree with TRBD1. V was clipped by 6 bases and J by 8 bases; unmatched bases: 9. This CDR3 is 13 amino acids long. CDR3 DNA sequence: TGTGCCAGCAGCCCTAGACAGGGAGGAGGCTACACCTTC. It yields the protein CASSPRQGGGYTF.

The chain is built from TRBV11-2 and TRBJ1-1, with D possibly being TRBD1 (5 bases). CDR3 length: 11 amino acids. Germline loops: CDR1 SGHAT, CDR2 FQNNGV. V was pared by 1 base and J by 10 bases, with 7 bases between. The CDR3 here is CASSLAGGAFF. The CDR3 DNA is TGTGCCAGCAGCTTAGCCGGGGGAGCTTTCTTT. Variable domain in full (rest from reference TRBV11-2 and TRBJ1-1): EAGVAQSPRYKIIEKRQSVAFWCNPISGHATLYWYQQILGQGPKLLIQFQNNGVVDDSQLPKDRFSAERLKGVDSTLKIQPAKLEDSAVYLCASSLAGGAFFGQGTRLTVV.

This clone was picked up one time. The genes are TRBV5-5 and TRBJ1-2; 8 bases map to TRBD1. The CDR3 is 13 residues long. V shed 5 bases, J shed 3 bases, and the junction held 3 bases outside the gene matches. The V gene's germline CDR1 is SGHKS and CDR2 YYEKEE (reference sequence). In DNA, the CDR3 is TGTGCCAGCAGACAGACAGGGGACTATGGCTACACCTTC. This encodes CASRQTGDYGYTF.

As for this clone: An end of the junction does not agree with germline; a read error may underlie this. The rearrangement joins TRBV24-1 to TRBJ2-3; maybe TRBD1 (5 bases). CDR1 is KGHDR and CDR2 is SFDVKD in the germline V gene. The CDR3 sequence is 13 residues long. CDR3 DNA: TGTGCCACCAGTGATTTAAACACAGGTACGCAGTATTTT. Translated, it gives CATSDLNTGTQYF.

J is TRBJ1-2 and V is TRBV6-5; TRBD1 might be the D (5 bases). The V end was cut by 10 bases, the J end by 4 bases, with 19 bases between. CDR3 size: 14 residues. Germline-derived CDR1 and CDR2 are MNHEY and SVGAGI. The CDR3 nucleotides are TGTGCCACCCGGGGGGGTTTGAAGGGCTATGGCTACACCTTC. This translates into CATRGGLKGYGYTF.

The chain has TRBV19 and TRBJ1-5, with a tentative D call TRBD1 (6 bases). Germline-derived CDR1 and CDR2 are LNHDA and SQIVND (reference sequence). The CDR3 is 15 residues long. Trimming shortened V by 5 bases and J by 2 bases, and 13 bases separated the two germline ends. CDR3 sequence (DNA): TGTGCCAGTAGTGTACCACAGGGTCGCAATCAGCCCCAGCATTTT. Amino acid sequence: CASSVPQGRNQPQHF.

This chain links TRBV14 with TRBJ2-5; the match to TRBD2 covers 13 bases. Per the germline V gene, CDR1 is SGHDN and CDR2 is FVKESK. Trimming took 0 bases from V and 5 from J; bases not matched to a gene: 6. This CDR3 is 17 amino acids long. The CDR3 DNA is TGTGCCAGCAGCCAAGATGGACTAGCGGGGGCCCGGGAGACCCAGTACTTC. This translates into CASSQDGLAGARETQYF.

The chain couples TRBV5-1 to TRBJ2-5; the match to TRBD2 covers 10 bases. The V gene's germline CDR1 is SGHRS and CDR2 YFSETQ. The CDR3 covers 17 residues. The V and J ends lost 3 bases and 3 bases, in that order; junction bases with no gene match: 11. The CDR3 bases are TGCGCCAGCAGCTGGAGGCCTAGCGGGGGACAAGAAGAGACCCAGTACTTC. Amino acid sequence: CASSWRPSGGQEETQYF.

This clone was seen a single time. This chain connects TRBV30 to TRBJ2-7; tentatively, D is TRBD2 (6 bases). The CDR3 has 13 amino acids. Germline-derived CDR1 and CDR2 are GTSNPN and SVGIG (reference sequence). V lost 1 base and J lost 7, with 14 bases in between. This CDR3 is CAWSARLAGEQYV. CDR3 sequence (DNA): TGTGCCTGGAGTGCGAGATTGGCGGGGGAGCAGTACGTC.

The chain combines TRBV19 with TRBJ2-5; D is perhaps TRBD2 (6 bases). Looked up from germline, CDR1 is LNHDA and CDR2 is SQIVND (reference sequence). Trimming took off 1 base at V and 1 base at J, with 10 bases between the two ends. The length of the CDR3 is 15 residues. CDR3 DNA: TGTGCCAGTAGTATAGGGGCGGGGACCCAAGAGACCCAGTACTTC. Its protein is CASSIGAGTQETQYF.

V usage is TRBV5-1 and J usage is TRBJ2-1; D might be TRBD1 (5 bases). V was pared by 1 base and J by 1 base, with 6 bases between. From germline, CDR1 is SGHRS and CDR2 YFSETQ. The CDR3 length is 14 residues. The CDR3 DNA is TGCGCCAGCAGCTTGTCAGGGTCCTACAATGAGCAGTTCTTC. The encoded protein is CASSLSGSYNEQFF.

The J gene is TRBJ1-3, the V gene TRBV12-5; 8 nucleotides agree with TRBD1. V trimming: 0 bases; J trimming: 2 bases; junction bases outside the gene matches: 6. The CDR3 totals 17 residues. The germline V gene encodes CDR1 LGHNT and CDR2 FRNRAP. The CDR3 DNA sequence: TGTGCTAGTGGTTTGGTCTTACAGGGGGAAGCTGGAAACACCATATATTTT. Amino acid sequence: CASGLVLQGEAGNTIYF.

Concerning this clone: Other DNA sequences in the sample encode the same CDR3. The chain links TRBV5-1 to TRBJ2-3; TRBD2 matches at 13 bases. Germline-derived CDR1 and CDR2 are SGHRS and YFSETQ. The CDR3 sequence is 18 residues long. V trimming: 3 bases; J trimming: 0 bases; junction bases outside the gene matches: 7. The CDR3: CASSSPGLAGASTDTQYF. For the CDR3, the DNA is TGCGCCAGCAGCTCCCCCGGACTAGCGGGGGCCAGCACAGATACGCAGTATTTT.

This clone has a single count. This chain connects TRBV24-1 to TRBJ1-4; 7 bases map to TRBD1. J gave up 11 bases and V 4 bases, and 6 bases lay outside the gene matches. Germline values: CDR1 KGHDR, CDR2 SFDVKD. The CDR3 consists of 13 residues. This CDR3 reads CATSDLDRSKLFF. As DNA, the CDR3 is TGTGCCACCAGTGACTTGGACAGGTCCAAACTGTTTTTT.